This TCR beta chain derives from a study of T-cell reconstitution after alpha-beta-depleted transplantation in children. V gave up 0 bases and J gave up 1 base; unmatched junction bases: 8. Germline values: CDR1 SGHRS, CDR2 YFSETQ. The CDR3 sequence is 17 residues long. This clonotype was detected only a few times. What it binds is not known. TCRbeta library construction was performed incorporating unique molecular identifiers. TCRdb re-analysed the PCR reads in MiXCR, keeping a single row per CDR3 protein. The sample has roughly 420,000 distinct CDR3 sequences, under 20% seen once; the top ten hold roughly 29%. Study-wide findings and caveats: At one year after transplant, newly produced T cells mostly accounted for T-cell counts and diversity. Recipient T cells and thymic progenitors that survived were the source of the high TCRbeta diversity seen at day 60 in some patients. Alpha-beta T cells present about two months after transplant were reported to originate from several hundred expanded graft clones.

The J gene is TRBJ1-1, the V gene TRBV5-1; TRBD1 agrees at 8 bases. The sequence was obtained from a boy under three years old who had a stem cell transplant for Wiskott-Aldrich syndrome, so the T cells may come from the graft donor. The sequenced sample was PBMCs, mostly from graft donor cells, obtained 360 days after TCRalphabeta/CD19-depleted stem cell transplant. CDR3 protein: CASSLGLRGQENTEAFF. In nucleotides, the CDR3 is TGCGCCAGCAGCTTGGGCCTCAGGGGGCAGGAGAACACTGAAGCTTTCTTT.